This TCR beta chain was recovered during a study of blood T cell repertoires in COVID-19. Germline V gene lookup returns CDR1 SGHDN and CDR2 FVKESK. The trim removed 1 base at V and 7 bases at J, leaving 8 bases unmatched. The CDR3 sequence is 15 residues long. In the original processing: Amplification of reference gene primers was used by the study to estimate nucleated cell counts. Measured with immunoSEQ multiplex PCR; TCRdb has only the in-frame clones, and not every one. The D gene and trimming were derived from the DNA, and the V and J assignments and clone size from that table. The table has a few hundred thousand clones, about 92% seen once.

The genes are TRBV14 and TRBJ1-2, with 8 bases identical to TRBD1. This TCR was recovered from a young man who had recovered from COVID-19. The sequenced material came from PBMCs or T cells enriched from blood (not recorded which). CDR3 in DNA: TGTGCCAGCAGCCAAGTTGCAGGGGGCCTCGGTGGCTACACCTTC. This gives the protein CASSQVAGGLGGYTF.